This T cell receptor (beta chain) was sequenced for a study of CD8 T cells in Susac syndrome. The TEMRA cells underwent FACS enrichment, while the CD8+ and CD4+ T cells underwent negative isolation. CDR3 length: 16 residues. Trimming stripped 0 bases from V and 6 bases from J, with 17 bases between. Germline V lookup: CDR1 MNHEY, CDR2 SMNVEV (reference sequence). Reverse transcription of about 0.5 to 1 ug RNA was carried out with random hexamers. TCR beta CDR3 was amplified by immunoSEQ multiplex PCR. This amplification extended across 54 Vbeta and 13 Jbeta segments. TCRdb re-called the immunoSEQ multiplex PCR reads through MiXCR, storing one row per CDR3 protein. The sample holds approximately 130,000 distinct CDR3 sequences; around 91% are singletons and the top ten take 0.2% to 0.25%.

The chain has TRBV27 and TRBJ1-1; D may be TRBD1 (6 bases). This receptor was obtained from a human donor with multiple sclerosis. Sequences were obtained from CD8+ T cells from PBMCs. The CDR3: CASSLSVGGLPAEAFF. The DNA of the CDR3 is TGTGCCAGCAGTTTATCGGTAGGGGGGCTCCCCGCTGAAGCTTTCTTT.